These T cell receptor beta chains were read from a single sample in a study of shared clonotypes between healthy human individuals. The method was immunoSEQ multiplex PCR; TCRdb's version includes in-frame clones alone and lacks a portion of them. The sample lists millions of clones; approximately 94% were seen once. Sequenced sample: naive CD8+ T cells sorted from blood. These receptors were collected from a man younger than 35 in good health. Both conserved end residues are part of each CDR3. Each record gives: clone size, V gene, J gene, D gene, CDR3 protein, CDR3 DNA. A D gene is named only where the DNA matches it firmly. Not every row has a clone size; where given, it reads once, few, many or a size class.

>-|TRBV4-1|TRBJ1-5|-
CASSQERDLQPQHF
TGCGCCAGCAGCCAAGAACGAGATCTTCAGCCCCAGCATTTT
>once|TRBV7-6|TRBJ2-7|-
CASSSADSLWPYEQYF
TGTGCCAGCAGCTCAGCGGACAGCCTTTGGCCCTACGAGCAGTACTTC
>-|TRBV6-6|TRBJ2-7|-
CASSSSGNPSYEQYF
TGTGCCAGCAGTTCCTCAGGGAATCCCTCCTACGAGCAGTACTTC
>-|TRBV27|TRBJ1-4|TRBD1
CASRTGGTNEKLFF
TGTGCCAGCAGGACAGGGGGCACTAATGAAAAACTGTTTTTT
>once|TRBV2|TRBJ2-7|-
CASSETEGTYEQYF
TGTGCCAGCAGTGAAACAGAGGGCACCTACGAGCAGTACTTC
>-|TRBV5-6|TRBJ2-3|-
CASTMGSEASTDTQYF
TGTGCCAGCACCATGGGATCGGAAGCTAGCACAGATACGCAGTATTTT
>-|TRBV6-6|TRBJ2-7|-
CASSPVPYEQYF
TGTGCCAGCAGTCCGGTACCCTACGAGCAGTACTTC
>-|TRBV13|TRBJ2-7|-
CASSFLAGNSYEQYF
TGTGCCAGCAGCTTTCTGGCGGGAAACTCCTACGAGCAGTACTTC
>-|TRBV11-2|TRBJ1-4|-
CASSLNLEEKLFF
TGTGCCAGCAGCTTAAACTTAGAAGAAAAACTGTTTTTT
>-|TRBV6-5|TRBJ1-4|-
CASSYHRLLTNEKLFF
TGTGCCAGCAGCTACCACAGACTGTTGACTAATGAAAAACTGTTTTTT
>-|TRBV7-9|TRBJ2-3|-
CASSLPSTDTQYF
TGTGCCAGCAGCTTACCTAGCACAGATACGCAGTATTTT
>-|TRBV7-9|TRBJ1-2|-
CASSSIQGFSYGYTF
TGTGCCAGCAGCTCTATACAGGGATTCAGCTATGGCTACACCTTC
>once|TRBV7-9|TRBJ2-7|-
CASSSLTDYEQYF
TGTGCCAGCAGCTCCCTGACAGACTACGAGCAGTACTTC
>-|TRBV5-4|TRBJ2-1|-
CASSLLGNEQFF
TGTGCCAGCAGCTTACTGGGGAATGAGCAGTTCTTC
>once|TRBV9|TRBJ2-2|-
CASSVLGGELFF
TGTGCCAGCAGCGTCCTCGGTGGGGAGCTGTTTTTT
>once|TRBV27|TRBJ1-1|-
CASSRRGYTEAFF
TGTGCCAGCAGCCGGCGGGGTTACACTGAAGCTTTCTTT
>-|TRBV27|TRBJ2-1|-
CASGAGPYNEQFF
TGTGCCTCAGGGGCAGGGCCTTACAATGAGCAGTTCTTC
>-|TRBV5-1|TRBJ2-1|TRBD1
CASSLWTGVNEQFF
TGCGCCAGCAGCTTGTGGACAGGGGTCAATGAGCAGTTCTTC
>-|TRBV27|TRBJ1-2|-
CASSPKGVASIPYGYTF
TGTGCCAGCAGCCCAAAGGGGGTGGCCAGTATCCCCTATGGCTACACCTTC
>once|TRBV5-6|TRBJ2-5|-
CASSLPTAQETQYF
TGTGCCAGCAGCTTGCCGACAGCCCAAGAGACCCAGTACTTC
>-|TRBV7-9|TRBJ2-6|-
CASSSSGTGANVLTF
TGTGCCAGCAGCTCCTCAGGGACTGGGGCCAACGTCCTGACTTTC
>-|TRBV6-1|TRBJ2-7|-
CASSGAQARGTYEQYF
TGTGCCAGCAGTGGGGCACAGGCCCGGGGGACCTACGAGCAGTACTTC
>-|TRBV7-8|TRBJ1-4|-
CASTRGTAWGEKLFF
TGTGCCAGCACCCGAGGGACCGCCTGGGGCGAAAAACTGTTTTTT
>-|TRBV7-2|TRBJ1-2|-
CASSSLPLPGYGYTF
TGTGCCAGCAGCTCCCTCCCCCTTCCCGGCTATGGCTACACCTTC
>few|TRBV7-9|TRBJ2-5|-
CASSYGMEETQYF
TGTGCCAGCAGCTACGGGATGGAAGAGACCCAGTACTTC
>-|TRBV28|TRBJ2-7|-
CASSFPLTYEQYF
TGTGCCAGCAGTTTTCCGCTCACCTACGAGCAGTACTTC
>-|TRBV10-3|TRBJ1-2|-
CAIPRTANYGYTF
TGTGCCATCCCTAGGACAGCCAACTATGGCTACACCTTC
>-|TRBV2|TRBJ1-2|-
CASKKGAGYTF
TGTGCCAGCAAGAAAGGGGCCGGCTACACCTTC
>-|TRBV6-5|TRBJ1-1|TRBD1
CASSPSWTGDTEAFF
TGTGCCAGCAGCCCATCTTGGACAGGGGACACTGAAGCTTTCTTT
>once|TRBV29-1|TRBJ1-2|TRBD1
CSASDRANYGYTF
TGCAGCGCCTCCGACAGGGCTAACTATGGCTACACCTTC
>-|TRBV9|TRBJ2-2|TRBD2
CASSDKVAGMKGTGELFF
TGTGCCAGCAGCGACAAGGTAGCGGGGATGAAGGGGACCGGGGAGCTGTTTTTT
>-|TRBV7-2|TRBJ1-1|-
CASSPHSANTEAFF
TGTGCCAGCAGCCCACACTCAGCGAACACTGAAGCTTTCTTT
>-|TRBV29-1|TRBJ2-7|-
CSVFNPGSYEQYF
TGCAGCGTTTTCAATCCGGGTTCCTACGAGCAGTACTTC
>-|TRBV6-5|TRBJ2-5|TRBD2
CASSYSVAGYQETQYF
TGTGCCAGCAGTTACTCGGTAGCGGGGTACCAAGAGACCCAGTACTTC